The entry below describes one T cell receptor (beta chain). Its antigen remains unknown. These data belong to a study of HIV-infected patients and healthy controls. Study at large: After three months of therapy, CD4 counts rose modestly but significantly in about 85% of the 16 patients.

Approximately 500 ng RNA was reverse transcribed with alpha and beta constant-region primers. Alpha and beta chain libraries were made separately by chain-specific third strand synthesis with multiplexing indices. TCRdb re-called the 5' RACE reads through MiXCR, storing one row per CDR3 protein. The sample has some 10,000 distinct CDR3 sequences; 8% to 13% are singletons. General study results and limits: HIV-infected repertoires had significantly higher mean Gini indices than controls, possibly reflecting oligoclonality.

The CDR3 runs to 13 residues. Per the germline V gene, CDR1 is SNHLY and CDR2 is FYNNEI. V was pared by 6 bases and J by 3 bases, with 12 bases between. All unsorted peripheral T cells were captured because whole blood was used without fractionation. This chain links TRBV2 with TRBJ2-7, with a possible D match to TRBD1 (6 bases). The source of this sequence is an adult with HIV infection. Sequenced material: blood, taken before antiretroviral therapy. The CDR3 DNA reads TGTGCCAGCAGGACTGGACAGAACTACGAGCAGTACTTC. It yields the protein CASRTGQNYEQYF.